The clone carrying this T cell receptor beta chain was observed a handful of times. Its antigen remains unidentified. V shed 6 bases and J shed 4 bases, with 10 bases lying between them. The CDR3 extends over 13 amino acids. Germline CDR1 reads WNHNN; CDR2 reads SYGVQD (reference sequence). The Oncomine TCR Beta short-read assay was applied to DNA of cultured CD4+ T cells. TCRdb re-analysed the PCR reads in MiXCR, keeping a single row per CDR3 protein. The sample lists 6,500 to 8,500 distinct CDR3 sequences; 60% to 70% were seen once. Treatment meaning: 10-day PBMC culture with coronavirus spike peptide pools or control peptides (ViraFEST assay). Peptide-pool expansion of antigen-specific T cells preceded TCR sequencing in ViraFEST. This sample is part of a study of vaccination and CD4 T cells after COVID-19. Study-wide context: The authors exposed cells to overlapping spike peptides derived from SARS-CoV-2, HCoV-NL63, HCoV-OC43 and HCoV-229E.

V and J are TRBV10-1 and TRBJ1-5; D unresolved. The clonotype originates from a human donor who had recovered from COVID-19. Sequenced: CD4+ T cells from blood, cultured in vitro. The CDR3 DNA follows: TGCGCCAGCAGCAGGTTTGGAAATCAGCCCCAGCATTTT. Its protein is CASSRFGNQPQHF.